Sequencing of this T cell receptor beta chain was carried out in a study (dated by TCRdb to the late 2010s). Regarding the study in general: Human CD8+ TCR repertoires recognizing immunodominant viral antigens were characterized by means of sequence and structural analyses. Paper-wide results and their limitations: The CD8+ TCR repertoires specific to different immunodominant viral antigens were reported to be highly diverse and distinct from one another.

The CDR3 contains 16 residues, cysteine and phenylalanine counted. The read is trimmed to its CDR3 DNA, 48 bases read in frame from base 1. In the germline V gene, CDR1 corresponds to SGHVS and CDR2 to FNYEAQ. With respect to this clonotype: Its antigen remains unidentified. A junction boundary mismatches the germline segment, possibly from a read error.

The sequencer listed for this sample is Illumina HiSeq 2500. TCRdb reran the public reads through fastp at Q25 and MiXCR, keeping productive beta chains. Identical CDR3 protein sequences are pooled into one entry, listed with their most common genes and DNA. This sample has about 180 distinct CDR3 sequences in its table, and around 27% of those were observed once. Just over 99% of the sample comes from the top ten. The material sequenced was CD8+ T cells (not recorded whether cultured). The clonotype was recovered from a male donor. The rearrangement joined TRBV7-6 to TRBJ1-4; tentative D gene TRBD1, with 6 bases matching. The encoded CDR3 is CANSLTPGATNEKLFF. The DNA sequence is TGCGCCAACAGCTTAACCCCGGGGGCCACTAATGAAAAACTGTTTTTT.